Following are 11 T cell receptor beta chains from one sample sequenced in a study of shared clonotypes between healthy human individuals. Libraries were prepared by immunoSEQ multiplex PCR; TCRdb keeps only in-frame clonotypes and omits some of them. Of 2,500,000 or so clones in the sample, 85% to 95% are singletons; the top ten hold roughly 0.34%. Source material: naive CD4+ T cells from PBMCs. Subset reported: CD45RA+ positively selected. These receptors were collected from a man aged 18-30 years in good health. Some clones in this sample may be carry-over from other donors' samples.

V and J are TRBV7-9 and TRBJ2-3, with a tentative D call TRBD1 (5 bases). CDR3 size: 15 residues. Germline lookup yields CDR1 SEHNR and CDR2 FQNEAQ (reference sequence). V gave up 5 bases and J gave up 0 bases, with 12 bases separating them. DNA of the CDR3: TGTGCCAGCAGCCCGACGACAGCCAGCACAGATACGCAGTATTTT. Protein product: CASSPTTASTDTQYF.

The V call is TRBV6-5, the J call TRBJ1-1; no firm D call. CDR1 and CDR2 (germline): MNHEY, SVGAGI. This CDR3 has 15 residues. V gave up 2 bases and J gave up 2 bases, with 12 bases separating them. CDR3 in DNA: TGTGCCAGCAGTTACGATGTTGCGGGAAACACTGAAGCTTTCTTT. It yields the protein CASSYDVAGNTEAFF.

The count of this clone is one. The sample contains more than one DNA sequence encoding this CDR3. CDR3 protein: CASSPGGASYEQYF. The CDR3 bases are TGTGCCAGCAGCCCGGGGGGGGCGTCATACGAGCAGTACTTC. The V gene is TRBV5-4, the J gene TRBJ2-7, with 8 bases matching TRBD2. CDR3 length: 14 residues. CDR1 and CDR2 (germline): SGHNT, YYREEE (reference sequence). V lost 4 bases and J lost 4; bases outside the gene matches: 7.

This chain joins TRBV5-1 and TRBJ1-1; D perhaps matches TRBD1 (6 bases). Trimming removed 4 bases at V and 8 bases at J, with 18 bases between. Germline V gives CDR1 SGHRS, CDR2 YFSETQ. This CDR3 is built from 14 residues. Here the CDR3 DNA reads TGCGCCAGCAGCCGAGAACAGGGAGTGATAGAAGCTTTCTTT. It yields the protein CASSREQGVIEAFF.

This rearrangement joins TRBV7-9 to TRBJ2-5, with a tentative D call TRBD2 (7 bases). V gave up 7 bases and J gave up 3 bases, with 18 bases separating them. Germline V gene sequence: CDR1 SEHNR, CDR2 FQNEAQ (reference sequence). The CDR3 sequence is 15 residues long. In DNA form, the CDR3 reads TGTGCCAGCACCCGGGGGGCGAGTCCTGAAGAGACCCAGTACTTC. It yields the protein CASTRGASPEETQYF.

This clone was picked up one time. The DNA for the CDR3 is TGCGCCAGCAGCCAAACAGGGTCTGGGGCCAACGTCCTGACTTTC. It encodes CASSQTGSGANVLTF. This chain uses TRBV4-3 with TRBJ2-6; a weak D match, TRBD1 (6 bases). Germline values: CDR1 LGHNA, CDR2 YSLEER. This CDR3 is built from 15 residues. V lost 2 bases, J lost 1 base, and 6 bases lay in between.

The rearrangement links TRBV7-8 to TRBJ1-4, with TRBD1 matching 7 bases. V shed 5 bases, J shed 8 bases, and the junction held 14 bases outside the gene matches. The germline CDR1 and CDR2 sequences are SGHVS and FQNEAQ. This CDR3 comprises 16 residues. The CDR3 DNA sequence: TGTGCCAGCAGCCAACAGGTGGCGACAGGGAGGGAAAAACTGTTTTTT. Its protein product is CASSQQVATGREKLFF.

The genes are TRBV27 and TRBJ1-4; D is undetermined. Germline values: CDR1 MNHEY, CDR2 SMNVEV (reference sequence). The V end lost 6 bases, the J end lost 2 bases, and 4 bases lay between the germline ends. This CDR3 region has 12 residues. As DNA, the CDR3 is TGTGCCAGCAGGGGTACTAATGAAAAACTGTTTTTT. Translated, it gives CASRGTNEKLFF.

This clone was picked up one time. The chain couples TRBV28 to TRBJ1-5, with D unclear. Germline CDR1 MDHEN, CDR2 SYDVKM. The CDR3 is 13 amino acids. Trimming left V 5 bases short and J 6 bases short, with 11 bases between. The DNA for the CDR3 is TGTGCCAGCAGTACTCCGGGGTCTCAGCCCCAGCATTTT. Translated, it gives CASSTPGSQPQHF. Full variable domain (outside the CDR3, taken from reference TRBV28 and TRBJ1-5): DVKVTQSSRYLVKRTGEKVFLECVQDMDHENMFWYRQDPGLGLRLIYFSYDVKMKEKGDIPEGYSVSREKKERFSLILESASTNQTSMYLCASSTPGSQPQHFGDGTRLSIL.

The CDR3 DNA is TGTGCCAGCAGCTCGACAGGGAGCCATGGCTACACCTTC. This gives the protein CASSSTGSHGYTF. The rearrangement links TRBV28 to TRBJ1-2, with 7 bases fitting TRBD1. The V gene's germline CDR1 is MDHEN and CDR2 SYDVKM. There are 13 residues in the CDR3. J lost 6 bases, V lost 6 bases, and 7 bases had no gene match.

CDR3 DNA sequence: TGTGCCAGCAGGGGGACATCGACAGGGGGCAATCAGCCCCAGCATTTT. Its translation: CASRGTSTGGNQPQHF. This chain joins TRBV27 and TRBJ1-5, with 8 bases lining up with TRBD1. With V trimmed by 6 bases and J by 2 bases, 9 bases remained unmatched. CDR1 MNHEY and CDR2 SMNVEV come from the germline V gene (reference sequence). The CDR3 runs to 16 residues.